This T cell receptor beta chain was identified during a study of shared clonotypes between healthy human individuals. In germline, CDR1 is MDHEN, CDR2 SYDVKM. V was trimmed by 6 bases and J by 0 bases, leaving 18 bases between them. The CDR3 spans 17 residues. Assay: immunoSEQ multiplex PCR; the TCRdb copy retains only in-frame clones and omits some. There are around 2.5 million clones in the sample; roughly 93% occur only once, and roughly 0.39% lies in the top ten. Sequencing input: naive CD4+ T cells from PBMCs. Specified subset: CD45RA+ positively selected. This receptor was identified in a man younger than 35 in good health. Some clones in this sample may be carry-over from other donors' samples. The rearrangement joins TRBV28 to TRBJ1-3; D gene unclear. As DNA, the CDR3 is TGTGCCAGCAGGCGGCCCCTTTTTAGTCGCTCTGGAAACACCATATATTTT. Amino acids: CASRRPLFSRSGNTIYF.